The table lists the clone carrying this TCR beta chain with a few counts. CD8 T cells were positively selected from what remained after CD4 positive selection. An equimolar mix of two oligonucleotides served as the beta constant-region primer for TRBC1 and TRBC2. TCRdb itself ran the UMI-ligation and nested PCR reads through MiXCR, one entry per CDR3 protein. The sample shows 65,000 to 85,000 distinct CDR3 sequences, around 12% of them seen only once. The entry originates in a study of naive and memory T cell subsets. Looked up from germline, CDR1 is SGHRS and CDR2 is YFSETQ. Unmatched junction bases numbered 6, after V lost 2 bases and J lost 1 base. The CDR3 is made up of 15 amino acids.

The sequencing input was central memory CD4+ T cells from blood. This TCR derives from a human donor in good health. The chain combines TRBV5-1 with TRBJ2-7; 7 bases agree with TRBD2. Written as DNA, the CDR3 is TGCGCCAGCAGCTTCCTAGCGGATGCTTCCTACGAGCAGTACTTC. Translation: CASSFLADASYEQYF.